The text below deals with one T cell receptor (beta chain). What it binds is unknown. This table comes from immunoSEQ multiplex PCR, and its TCRdb copy is limited to in-frame clones, with some not included. In the table there are some 150,000 clones, about 84% of which are singletons. The data stem from a study of cytotoxic CD8 clonotypes in ibrutinib-treated CLL. General study results and limits: Baseline levels of clonality went above those of age-matched healthy donors and moved with circulating CD8+ T-cell counts. Sample timing was unmatched between remission and later-progressing patients; lymph nodes unstudied.

This receptor was obtained from a human donor with chronic lymphocytic leukemia. The material was PBMCs, obtained after 36 months of ibrutinib treatment.

Here the CDR3 DNA reads TGCGCCAGCAGCTCGACTAGCGGGAGCTACGAGCAGTACTTC. This translates into CASSSTSGSYEQYF. The chain links TRBV5-1 to TRBJ2-7; the match to TRBD2 covers 12 bases. J was trimmed by 3 bases and V by 3 bases; bases with no gene match: 1. The length of the CDR3 is 14 residues. The germline CDR1 and CDR2 sequences are SGHRS and YFSETQ.